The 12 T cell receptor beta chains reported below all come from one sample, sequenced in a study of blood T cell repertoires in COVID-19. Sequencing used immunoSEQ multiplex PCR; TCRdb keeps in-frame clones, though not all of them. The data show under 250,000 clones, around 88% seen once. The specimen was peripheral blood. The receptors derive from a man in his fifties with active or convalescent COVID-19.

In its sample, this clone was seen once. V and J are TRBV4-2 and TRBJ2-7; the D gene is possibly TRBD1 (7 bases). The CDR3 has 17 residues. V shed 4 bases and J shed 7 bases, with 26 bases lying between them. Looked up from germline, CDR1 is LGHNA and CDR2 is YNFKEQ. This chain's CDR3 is CASSPGTGAVSGGEQYF. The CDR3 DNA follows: TGTGCCAGCAGCCCCGGGACTGGCGCGGTCTCAGGGGGAGAGCAGTACTTC.

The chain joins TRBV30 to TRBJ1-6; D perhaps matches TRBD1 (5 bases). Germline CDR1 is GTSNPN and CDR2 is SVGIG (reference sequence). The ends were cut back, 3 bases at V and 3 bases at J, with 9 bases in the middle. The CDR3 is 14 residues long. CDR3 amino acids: CAWSQGNYNSPLHF. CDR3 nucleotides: TGTGCCTGGAGCCAGGGCAACTATAATTCACCCCTCCACTTT.

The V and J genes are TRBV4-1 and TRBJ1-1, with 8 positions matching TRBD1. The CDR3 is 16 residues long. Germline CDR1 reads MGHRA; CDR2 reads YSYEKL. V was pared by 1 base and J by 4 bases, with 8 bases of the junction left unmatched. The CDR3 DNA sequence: TGCGCCAGCAGCCAAGTATTGCTCAGGGGGCTCACTGAAGCTTTCTTT. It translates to CASSQVLLRGLTEAFF.

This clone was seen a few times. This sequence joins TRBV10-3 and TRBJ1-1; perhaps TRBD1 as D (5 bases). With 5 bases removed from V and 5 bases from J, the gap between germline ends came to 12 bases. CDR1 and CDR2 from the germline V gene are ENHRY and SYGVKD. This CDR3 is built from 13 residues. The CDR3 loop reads CAISFGEGTEAFF. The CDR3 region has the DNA TGTGCCATCAGTTTTGGGGAGGGGACTGAAGCTTTCTTT.

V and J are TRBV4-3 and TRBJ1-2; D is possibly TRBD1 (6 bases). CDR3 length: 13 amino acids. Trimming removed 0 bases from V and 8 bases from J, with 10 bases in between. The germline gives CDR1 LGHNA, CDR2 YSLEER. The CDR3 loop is CASSQDLGAGYTF. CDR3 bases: TGCGCCAGCAGCCAAGATTTGGGGGCGGGCTACACCTTC.

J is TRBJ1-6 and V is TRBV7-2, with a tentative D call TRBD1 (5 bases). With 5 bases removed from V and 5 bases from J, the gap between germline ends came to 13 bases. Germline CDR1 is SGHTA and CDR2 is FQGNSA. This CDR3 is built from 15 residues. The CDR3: CASSPVGGDNSPLHF. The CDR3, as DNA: TGTGCCAGCAGCCCCGTGGGGGGTGATAATTCACCCCTCCACTTT.

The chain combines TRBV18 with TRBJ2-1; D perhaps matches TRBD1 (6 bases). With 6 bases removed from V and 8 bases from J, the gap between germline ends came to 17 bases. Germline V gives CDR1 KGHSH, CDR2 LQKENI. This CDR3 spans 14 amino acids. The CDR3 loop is CASSVQGRGDEQFF. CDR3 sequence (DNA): TGTGCCAGCTCTGTCCAGGGGCGCGGAGATGAGCAGTTCTTC.

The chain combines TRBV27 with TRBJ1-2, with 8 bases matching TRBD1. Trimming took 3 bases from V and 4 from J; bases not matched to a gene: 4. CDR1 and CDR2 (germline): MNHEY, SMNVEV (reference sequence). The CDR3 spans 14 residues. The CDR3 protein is CASSFGTGIYGYTF. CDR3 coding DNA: TGTGCCAGCAGTTTCGGGACAGGCATCTATGGCTACACCTTC.

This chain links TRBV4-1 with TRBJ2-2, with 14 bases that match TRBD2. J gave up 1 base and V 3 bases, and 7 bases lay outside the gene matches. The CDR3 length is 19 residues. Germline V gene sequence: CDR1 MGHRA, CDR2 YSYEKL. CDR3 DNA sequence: TGCGCCAGCAGCCACCCGACTAGCGGGGGGGCGAGGAACACCGGGGAGCTGTTTTTT. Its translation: CASSHPTSGGARNTGELFF.

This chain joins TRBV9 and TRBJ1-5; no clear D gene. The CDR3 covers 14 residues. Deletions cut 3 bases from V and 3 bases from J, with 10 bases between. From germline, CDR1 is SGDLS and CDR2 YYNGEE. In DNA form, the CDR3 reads TGTGCCAGCAGCGAGGCAGGTCTCAATCAGCCCCAGCATTTT. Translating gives CASSEAGLNQPQHF.

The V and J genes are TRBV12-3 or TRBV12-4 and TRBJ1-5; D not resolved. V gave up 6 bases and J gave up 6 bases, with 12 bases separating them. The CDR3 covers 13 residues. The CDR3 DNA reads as TGTGCCAGCAGCACGGGGAGAGGTCAGCCCCAGCATTTT. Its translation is CASSTGRGQPQHF.

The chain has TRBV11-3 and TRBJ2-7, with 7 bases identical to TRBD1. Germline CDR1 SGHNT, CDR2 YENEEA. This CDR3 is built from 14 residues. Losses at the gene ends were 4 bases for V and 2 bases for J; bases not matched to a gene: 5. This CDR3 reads CASSSGQAPYEQYF. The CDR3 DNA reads TGTGCCAGCAGCTCCGGACAGGCTCCCTACGAGCAGTACTTC.